This TCR beta chain was retrieved from a study of shared clonotypes between healthy human individuals. The length of the CDR3 is 15 residues. Trimming removed 4 bases at V and 8 bases at J, with 20 bases between. Per germline, CDR1 MGHDK and CDR2 SYGVNS. Each sorted subset replicate got 200 ng genomic DNA, 25,000 to 35,000 genomes. Generated by immunoSEQ multiplex PCR, the TCRdb table keeps only in-frame clones and is missing some. Among around 370,000 clones, 96% were seen once, and the ten largest hold about 0.32%. General observations from the study: In general, naive subsets displayed greater estimated richness than memory subsets did. The sampled material consisted only of blood, and tissue repertoires are likely to differ.

With respect to this clone: What it recognizes is unknown.

The clonotype was recovered from a man aged 25 to 45 in good health. The V gene is TRBV25-1, the J gene TRBJ1-2; weak D call: TRBD1 (5 bases). Sequencing used memory CD8+ T cells sorted from blood. Indicated subset: CD45RO+ cells pooled with CCR7-negative TemRA cells. CDR3 coding DNA: TGTGCCAGCAGTGTGGGGGGAAGCGGACCAAGGGGCTACACCTTC. As protein: CASSVGGSGPRGYTF.